The source of this T cell receptor (beta chain) is a study of early T cells in non-severe SARS-CoV-2 infection. This clonotype has more than one count but fewer than ten. Unique molecular identifiers (one per individual cDNA molecule) were attached. TCRdb analysed the 5' RACE reads with MiXCR anew, one entry per CDR3 protein. Of 85,000 to 100,000 distinct CDR3 sequences listed, about 15% are singletons. Losses at the gene ends were 0 bases for V and 5 bases for J; bases not matched to a gene: 4. Per germline, CDR1 SGHRS and CDR2 YFSETQ. The CDR3 length is 15 residues. The sequence derives from an adult who was a healthcare worker with PCR-confirmed SARS-CoV-2 infection or an uninfected control (not recorded which). This chain joins TRBV5-1 and TRBJ1-5, with 8 bases lining up with TRBD1. Source material: whole blood. The CDR3 sequence: CASSLEGRGHQPQHF. The CDR3 coding sequence is TGCGCCAGCAGCTTGGAAGGCAGGGGGCATCAGCCCCAGCATTTT.